A single sample is the source of the 13 T cell receptor beta chains below, sequenced in a study of OX40 agonist ivuxolimab in advanced cancers. The protocol was immunoSEQ multiplex PCR, while the TCRdb copy is restricted to in-frame clones and leaves out a portion. Of over 55,000 clones in the sample, roughly 80% were seen once. This sample comprised CD4+ or CD8+ T cells sorted from blood, obtained in a trial of the OX40 agonist ivuxolimab. The receptors were sampled from an adult with an advanced solid tumor such as melanoma, head and neck, liver or kidney cancer.

This clone has only a few counts. For the CDR3, the DNA is TGCGCCAGCAGCCAAGATCACCTTTTAAGCTCCTACAATGAGCAGTTCTTC. The encoded protein is CASSQDHLLSSYNEQFF. The rearrangement links TRBV4-1 to TRBJ2-1, with D hard to call. Germline CDR1 reads MGHRA; CDR2 reads YSYEKL. Trimming shortened V by 0 bases and J by 0 bases, and 12 bases separated the two germline ends. The CDR3 has 17 amino acids.

The chain links TRBV5-8 to TRBJ1-3; weak D call: TRBD1 (6 bases). Per germline, CDR1 SGHTS and CDR2 YDEGEE. V shed 0 bases and J shed 0 bases, with 13 bases lying between them. CDR3 size: 17 residues. The CDR3 here is CASSLVLGGTSGNTIYF. CDR3 in DNA: TGTGCCAGCAGCTTGGTTTTAGGGGGGACCTCTGGAAACACCATATATTTT.

This chain connects TRBV7-6 to TRBJ2-7; D is perhaps TRBD1 or TRBD2 (5 bases each). V lost 3 bases and J 0 bases, leaving 18 bases between the germline ends. The CDR3 is 17 residues long. Germline V lookup: CDR1 SGHVS, CDR2 FNYEAQ. The CDR3 coding sequence is TGTGCCAGCAGCTTGGGGGTTGGGGCCGGTGGCTCCTACGAGCAGTACTTC. Translation gives CASSLGVGAGGSYEQYF.

This clone was detected only a few times. The chain couples TRBV4-2 to TRBJ1-2; no firm D call. The V gene lost 2 bases and the J gene lost 4 bases, with 11 bases spanning the gap. Germline V lookup: CDR1 LGHNA, CDR2 YNFKEQ. The CDR3 length is 14 residues. The CDR3 sequence: CASSQTSGSYGYTF. The CDR3 nucleotides read TGTGCCAGCAGCCAAACTTCAGGAAGCTATGGCTACACCTTC.

The genes are TRBV29-1 and TRBJ2-3; 8 bases fit TRBD2. In germline, CDR1 is SQVTM, CDR2 ANQGSEA. Unmatched junction bases numbered 18, after V lost 5 bases and J lost 5 bases. The CDR3 runs to 17 residues. In nucleotides, the CDR3 is TGCAGCGTTAGCCAGGGAGTCAAGCGGGAGATTGGAGATACGCAGTATTTT. Translating gives CSVSQGVKREIGDTQYF.

Details on this clone: This same CDR3 is encoded by further DNA sequences in the sample. The J gene is TRBJ2-5, the V gene TRBV7-2; D unclear. Germline values: CDR1 SGHTA, CDR2 FQGNSA. The CDR3 extends over 11 amino acids. V lost 2 bases and J 5 bases, leaving 3 bases between the germline ends. This chain's CDR3 is CASSLQETQYF. In nucleotides, the CDR3 is TGTGCCAGCAGCTTACAGGAGACCCAGTACTTC.

The rearrangement uses TRBV5-6 and TRBJ1-5; TRBD1 aligns across 7 bases. This CDR3 comprises 17 residues. Looked up from germline, CDR1 is SGHDT and CDR2 is YYEEEE. Unmatched junction bases numbered 14, after V lost 4 bases and J lost 4 bases. The CDR3 nucleotides read TGTGCCAGCAGCCGCCGCTCAAACAGGGGACAAAATCAGCCCCAGCATTTT. Its protein product is CASSRRSNRGQNQPQHF.

This chain's CDR3 is CASSFSGTRQPQHF. CDR3 in DNA: TGTGCCAGCAGTTTTTCAGGGACGAGGCAGCCCCAGCATTTT. V gene TRBV6-5 combines with J gene TRBJ1-5; D may be TRBD1 (5 bases). The CDR3 loop spans 14 amino acids. V shed 4 bases and J shed 7 bases, with 14 bases lying between them. Looked up from germline, CDR1 is MNHEY and CDR2 is SVGAGI.

The CDR3: CASSGEQGLQGLNEKLFF. The CDR3 nucleotides are TGCGCCAGCAGCGGAGAACAGGGACTACAGGGGCTTAATGAAAAACTGTTTTTT. This chain uses TRBV5-1 with TRBJ1-4, with 7 bases identical to TRBD1. Germline values: CDR1 SGHRS, CDR2 YFSETQ. V trimming: 4 bases; J trimming: 4 bases; junction bases outside the gene matches: 16. The CDR3 sequence is 18 residues long.

This clone was seen more than once but under ten times. The chain has TRBV19 and TRBJ2-6; D gene ambiguous. The CDR3 contains 17 residues. Trimming shortened V by 0 bases and J by 4 bases, and 13 bases separated the two germline ends. Germline V lookup: CDR1 LNHDA, CDR2 SQIVND (reference sequence). CDR3 region: CASSIDVDPVGANVLTF. CDR3 bases: TGTGCCAGTAGTATAGACGTTGACCCTGTAGGGGCCAACGTCCTGACTTTC.

The chain uses TRBV6-5 and TRBJ2-7; D gene ambiguous. Trimming cost V 4 bases and J 2 bases, with 12 bases left between them. Germline CDR1 and CDR2: MNHEY and SVGAGI. This CDR3 comprises 14 residues. The CDR3 loop is CASSFADVTYEQYF. CDR3 in DNA: TGTGCCAGCAGTTTCGCGGACGTTACCTACGAGCAGTACTTC.

This clone turned up a few times. V gene TRBV11-2 combines with J gene TRBJ2-3; D is unresolved. Germline-derived CDR1 and CDR2 are SGHAT and FQNNGV. The length of the CDR3 is 14 residues. Trimming removed 8 bases from V and 3 bases from J, with 15 bases in between. The CDR3 coding sequence is TGTGCCAGCCTACGCCTAATTAGGACAGATACGCAGTATTTT. The encoded protein is CASLRLIRTDTQYF.

The chain links TRBV4-3 to TRBJ2-7, with D uncertain. CDR3 size: 15 residues. CDR1 is LGHNA, CDR2 YSLEER, per germline. V was shortened by 4 bases and J by 3 bases, with 16 bases between the two germline ends. Written as DNA, the CDR3 is TGCGCCAGCAGCCTTATCGACGGGCAAGACTACGAGCAGTACTTC. Its translation is CASSLIDGQDYEQYF.